Shown below are 25 T cell receptor beta chains from a single sample sequenced in a study of Ad26.COV2.S vaccination and SARS-CoV-2 variants. The data were produced by immunoSEQ multiplex PCR, yet TCRdb's version contains in-frame clones alone and is incomplete. Of approximately 150,000 clones listed, 75% to 90% are singletons. The sample was peripheral blood, taken after recovery from COVID-19. The source is a human donor who had recovered from COVID-19.

This chain links TRBV10-3 with TRBJ1-5; D may be TRBD1 (5 bases). This CDR3 region has 14 residues. The V end lost 2 bases, the J end lost 2 bases, and 7 bases lay between the germline ends. Looked up from germline, CDR1 is ENHRY and CDR2 is SYGVKD. CDR3 bases: TGTGCCATCAGTGAGGGGGCCGGCAATCAGCCCCAGCATTTT. Translating gives CAISEGAGNQPQHF.

The CDR3 coding sequence is TGTGCCAGCAGCTCCCGACTAGCGGGGGGAGGGGAGACCCAGTACTTC. Translation: CASSSRLAGGGETQYF. V and J are TRBV13 and TRBJ2-5; the match to TRBD2 covers 13 bases. Germline lookup yields CDR1 PRHDT and CDR2 FYEKMQ (reference sequence). Unmatched junction bases numbered 7, after V lost 4 bases and J lost 5 bases. CDR3 length: 16 residues.

The V and J genes are TRBV9 and TRBJ2-3, with TRBD1 identical over 11 bases. The V gene end was trimmed by 0 bases and the J gene end by 2 bases; junction bases not matched to a gene: 5. The CDR3 extends over 17 amino acids. Germline V CDR1 and CDR2: SGDLS, YYNGEE. This CDR3 reads CASSVEGQGANTDTQYF. CDR3 nucleotides: TGTGCCAGCAGCGTAGAAGGACAGGGGGCCAACACAGATACGCAGTATTTT.

The chain links TRBV10-1 to TRBJ2-3; D is undetermined. V was pared by 1 base and J by 0 bases, with 11 bases between. Germline V lookup: CDR1 WNHNN, CDR2 SYGVQD (reference sequence). The CDR3 sequence is 16 residues long. This CDR3 reads CASSEYSRPSTDTQYF. In DNA, the CDR3 is TGCGCCAGCAGTGAGTACAGCAGACCTAGCACAGATACGCAGTATTTT.

The chain joins TRBV27 to TRBJ2-7, with TRBD2 matching over 11 bases. Germline V gene sequence: CDR1 MNHEY, CDR2 SMNVEV (reference sequence). Losses at the gene ends were 6 bases for V and 6 bases for J; bases not matched to a gene: 10. The CDR3 has 15 amino acids. The CDR3 protein is CASSEIAGGPGEQYF. The CDR3, as DNA: TGTGCCAGCAGCGAAATAGCGGGGGGGCCAGGCGAGCAGTACTTC.

This chain uses TRBV9 with TRBJ1-1; no clear D gene. The length of the CDR3 is 13 residues. Trimming left V 0 bases short and J 8 bases short, with 11 bases between. CDR1 and CDR2 (germline): SGDLS, YYNGEE. CDR3 coding DNA: TGTGCCAGCAGCGTAGGTGTAGGGCCAGAAGCTTTCTTT. Protein sequence: CASSVGVGPEAFF.

This clone was seen a single time. The chain uses TRBV19 and TRBJ2-1; TRBD2 agrees at 8 bases. The trim removed 7 bases at V and 4 bases at J, leaving 15 bases unmatched. The CDR3 is made up of 17 amino acids. Germline lookup yields CDR1 LNHDA and CDR2 SQIVND (reference sequence). For the CDR3, the DNA is TGTGCCAGTAACCCCACCTACGGCGGGGGGCCTTACAATGAGCAGTTCTTC. It yields the protein CASNPTYGGGPYNEQFF.

The rearrangement links TRBV7-2 to TRBJ2-3; D gene ambiguous. V was trimmed by 0 bases and J by 0 bases, leaving 4 bases between them. CDR1 is SGHTA, CDR2 FQGNSA, per germline. The CDR3 is 14 residues long. CDR3 protein: CASSLAGSTDTQYF. In DNA, the CDR3 is TGTGCCAGCAGCTTAGCCGGGAGCACAGATACGCAGTATTTT. Full variable domain (outside the CDR3, taken from reference TRBV7-2 and TRBJ2-3): GAGVSQSPSNKVTEKGKDVELRCDPISGHTALYWYRQSLGQGLEFLIYFQGNSAPDKSGLPSDRFSAERTGGSVSTLTIQRTQQEDSAVYLCASSLAGSTDTQYFGPGTRLTVL.

This clone was detected once. The V and J genes are TRBV7-9 and TRBJ1-2, with a tentative D call TRBD1 (6 bases). V was cut by 5 bases and J by 4 bases, with 14 bases left in between. Germline assignment: CDR1 SEHNR and CDR2 FQNEAQ (reference sequence). The CDR3 length is 14 residues. CDR3 protein: CASSAAQGTYGYTF. In DNA form, the CDR3 reads TGTGCCAGCAGCGCCGCTCAGGGGACCTATGGCTACACCTTC.

This clone was observed a handful of times. J is TRBJ1-1 and V is TRBV2, with D hard to call. The V gene's germline CDR1 is SNHLY and CDR2 FYNNEI. CDR3 length equals 13 residues. V lost 6 bases and J 3 bases, leaving 11 bases between the germline ends. The CDR3 DNA sequence: TGTGCCAGCAGGGACGAAAGGGACACTGAAGCTTTCTTT. Its protein is CASRDERDTEAFF.

The chain carries TRBV4-2 and TRBJ1-5, with TRBD1 as a possible D gene (6 bases). From germline, CDR1 is LGHNA and CDR2 YNFKEQ. The CDR3 has 14 amino acids. Trimming cost V 5 bases and J 5 bases, with 13 bases left between them. The CDR3 DNA is TGTGCCAGCAGCGAGGGGGATGCGCATCAGCCCCAGCATTTT. As protein: CASSEGDAHQPQHF.

The chain couples TRBV28 to TRBJ2-5; 11 bases fit TRBD2. Per the germline V gene, CDR1 is MDHEN and CDR2 is SYDVKM. The CDR3 has 15 residues. Trimming took 5 bases from V and 4 from J; bases not matched to a gene: 6. CDR3 sequence: CASSLQTSGVETQYF. The CDR3 DNA sequence: TGTGCCAGCAGTCTCCAGACTAGCGGGGTAGAGACCCAGTACTTC.

The chain couples TRBV7-2 to TRBJ2-1; 9 bases are shared with TRBD2. J gave up 10 bases and V 2 bases, and 6 bases lay outside the gene matches. The CDR3 has 14 residues. Germline V gene sequence: CDR1 SGHTA, CDR2 FQGNSA. The chain's CDR3 is CASSLIGGGEEQFF. The CDR3 bases are TGTGCCAGCAGCTTAATAGGCGGGGGGGAGGAGCAGTTCTTC.

J is TRBJ2-1 and V is TRBV7-6; D tentatively reads TRBD1 or TRBD2 (5 bases each). Deletions cut 3 bases from V and 4 bases from J, with 13 bases between. From germline, CDR1 is SGHVS and CDR2 FNYEAQ. CDR3 length: 15 residues. The CDR3 DNA is TGTGCCAGCAGCTTTAGGGGAGACATATACAATGAGCAGTTCTTC. Encoded protein: CASSFRGDIYNEQFF.

This clone has just one count. This chain connects TRBV6-6 to TRBJ2-3; D unclear. The CDR3 is made up of 18 amino acids. Trimming left V 5 bases short and J 0 bases short, with 21 bases between. Germline CDR1 MNHNY, CDR2 SVGAGI (reference sequence). The CDR3 bases are TGTGCCAGCAGTCGACAATACCCGGATCCAAGAAGCACAGATACGCAGTATTTT. Translated, it gives CASSRQYPDPRSTDTQYF.

The J gene is TRBJ1-1, the V gene TRBV14; D gene ambiguous. The CDR3 is made up of 16 amino acids. Between the trimmed V and J ends, which lost 6 bases and 0 bases, there was a span of 17 bases. Germline V gene lookup returns CDR1 SGHDN and CDR2 FVKESK. CDR3 DNA sequence: TGTGCCAGCAGTTTCGAAGGGCTCGTCGTGAACACTGAAGCTTTCTTT. Translation: CASSFEGLVVNTEAFF.

The chain joins TRBV7-9 to TRBJ1-1; no firm D call. CDR3 size: 14 residues. Trimming removed 5 bases at V and 6 bases at J, with 16 bases between. Per germline, CDR1 SEHNR and CDR2 FQNEAQ (reference sequence). The CDR3 nucleotides read TGTGCCAGCAGCCAACATCTTCTGAGCCCTGAAGCTTTCTTT. Translating gives CASSQHLLSPEAFF. The full variable domain, with the rest looked up from reference TRBV7-9 and TRBJ1-1, is DTGVSQNPRHKITKRGQNVTFRCDPISEHNRLYWYRQTLGQGPEFLTYFQNEAQLEKSRLLSDRFSAERPKGSFSTLEIQRTEQGDSAMYLCASSQHLLSPEAFFGQGTRLTVV.

V usage is TRBV18 and J usage is TRBJ1-6; 7 positions agree with TRBD1. This CDR3 spans 15 amino acids. CDR1 and CDR2 from the germline V gene are KGHSH and LQKENI. V shed 5 bases, J shed 7 bases, and the junction held 8 bases outside the gene matches. The CDR3 region has the DNA TGTGCCAGCTCAGCTGGGGACAGACAGAATTCACCCCTCCACTTT. It specifies CASSAGDRQNSPLHF.

The chain recombines TRBV30 with TRBJ2-7, with D unclear. Trimming cost V 3 bases and J 0 bases, with 12 bases left between them. There are 14 residues in the CDR3. Germline CDR1 GTSNPN, CDR2 SVGIG (reference sequence). The CDR3 DNA is TGTGCCTGGAGGGGCTGGCCTAGCTCCTACGAGCAGTACTTC. Its protein is CAWRGWPSSYEQYF.

This chain links TRBV2 with TRBJ1-4; possible D gene TRBD1, 5 bases. CDR3 length: 15 residues. With 4 bases removed from V and 8 bases from J, the gap between germline ends came to 17 bases. The germline CDR1 and CDR2 sequences are SNHLY and FYNNEI. The CDR3: CASSGGGPRGEKLFF. The CDR3 DNA follows: TGTGCCAGCAGTGGCGGGGGACCTCGGGGAGAAAAACTGTTTTTT.

The V gene is TRBV11-2, the J gene TRBJ1-1; TRBD1 aligns across 7 bases. Germline CDR1 SGHAT, CDR2 FQNNGV. CDR3 size: 18 residues. With 1 base clipped from V and 4 bases from J, the junction kept 15 bases outside the gene matches. The CDR3 here is CASSLGRDSLAVATEAFF. The CDR3 nucleotides read TGTGCCAGCAGCTTAGGTCGGGACAGCCTAGCGGTAGCCACTGAAGCTTTCTTT.

The chain links TRBV19 to TRBJ1-2, with 8 bases lining up with TRBD1. Germline V gene lookup returns CDR1 LNHDA and CDR2 SQIVND (reference sequence). The ends lost 1 base at V and 4 bases at J; junction bases unmatched: 5. CDR3 length: 15 amino acids. CDR3 sequence: CASSIGDRGSYGYTF. DNA of the CDR3: TGTGCCAGTAGTATAGGAGACAGGGGAAGCTATGGCTACACCTTC. Full variable domain (rest looked up from reference TRBV19 and TRBJ1-2): DGGITQSPKYLFRKEGQNVTLSCEQNLNHDAMYWYRQDPGQGLRLIYYSQIVNDFQKGDIAEGYSVSREKKESFPLTVTSAQKNPTAFYLCASSIGDRGSYGYTFGSGTRLTVV.

This clone was picked up one time. The chain links TRBV10-3 to TRBJ2-1, with D perhaps TRBD1 (6 bases). Germline-derived CDR1 and CDR2 are ENHRY and SYGVKD. Trimming removed 0 bases from V and 6 bases from J, with 15 bases in between. The CDR3 contains 16 residues. CDR3 sequence: CAISESWQGRGNEQFF. The CDR3 nucleotides read TGTGCCATCAGTGAGTCGTGGCAGGGGAGAGGCAATGAGCAGTTCTTC.

The V and J genes are TRBV4-1 and TRBJ1-6, with 9 positions matching TRBD1. The CDR3 spans 18 residues. With V trimmed by 5 bases and J by 6 bases, 14 bases remained unmatched. The germline V gene has CDR1 MGHRA and CDR2 YSYEKL. CDR3: CASSSRPSGTGSNSPLHF. The CDR3 DNA sequence: TGCGCCAGCAGCTCAAGACCCAGTGGGACAGGGAGTAATTCACCCCTCCACTTT.

The chain is built from TRBV19 and TRBJ2-2, with D uncertain. Germline loops: CDR1 LNHDA, CDR2 SQIVND (reference sequence). V gave up 11 bases and J gave up 5 bases, with 12 bases separating them. This CDR3 region has 12 residues. The CDR3 region is CAQYPDTGELFF. Written as DNA, the CDR3 is TGTGCCCAGTACCCGGATACCGGGGAGCTGTTTTTT.